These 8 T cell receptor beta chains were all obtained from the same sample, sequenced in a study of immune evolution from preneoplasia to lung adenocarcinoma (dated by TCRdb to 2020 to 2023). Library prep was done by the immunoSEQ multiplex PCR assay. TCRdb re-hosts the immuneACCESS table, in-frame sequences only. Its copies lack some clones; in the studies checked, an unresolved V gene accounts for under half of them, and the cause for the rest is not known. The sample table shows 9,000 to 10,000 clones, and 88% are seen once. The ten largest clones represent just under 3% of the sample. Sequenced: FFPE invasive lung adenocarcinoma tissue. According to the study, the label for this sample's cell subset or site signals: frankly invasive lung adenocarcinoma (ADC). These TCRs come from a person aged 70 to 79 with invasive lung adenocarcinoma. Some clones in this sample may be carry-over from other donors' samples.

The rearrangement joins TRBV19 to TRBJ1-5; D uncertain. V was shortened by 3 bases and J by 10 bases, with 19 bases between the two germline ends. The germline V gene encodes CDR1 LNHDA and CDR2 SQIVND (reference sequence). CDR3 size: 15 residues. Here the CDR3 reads CASSIFLGGVGPQHF. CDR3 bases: TGTGCCAGTAGTATTTTCCTCGGTGGGGTAGGCCCCCAGCATTTT.

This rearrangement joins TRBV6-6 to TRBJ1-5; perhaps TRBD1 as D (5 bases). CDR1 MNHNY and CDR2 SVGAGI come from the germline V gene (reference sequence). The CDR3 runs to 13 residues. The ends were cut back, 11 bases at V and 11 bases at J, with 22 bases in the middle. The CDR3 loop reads CASGVVRRGAQHF. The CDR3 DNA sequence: TGTGCCTCTGGGGTGGTGCGGCGAGGGGCCCAGCATTTT.

The CDR3 loop is CAISENRGGGTEAFF. For the CDR3, the DNA is TGTGCCATCAGTGAGAACAGGGGAGGGGGCACTGAAGCTTTCTTT. The chain recombines TRBV10-3 with TRBJ1-1; 7 bases line up with TRBD1. The CDR3 covers 15 residues. V gave up 2 bases and J gave up 4 bases; unmatched junction bases: 7. Germline loops: CDR1 ENHRY, CDR2 SYGVKD.

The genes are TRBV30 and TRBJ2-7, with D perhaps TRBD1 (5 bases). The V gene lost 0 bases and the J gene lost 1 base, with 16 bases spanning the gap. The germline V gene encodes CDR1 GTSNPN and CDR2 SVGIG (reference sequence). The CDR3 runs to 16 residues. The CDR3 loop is CAWSVSEVRVSYEQYF. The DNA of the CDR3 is TGTGCCTGGAGTGTAAGCGAGGTCAGGGTGTCCTACGAGCAGTACTTC.

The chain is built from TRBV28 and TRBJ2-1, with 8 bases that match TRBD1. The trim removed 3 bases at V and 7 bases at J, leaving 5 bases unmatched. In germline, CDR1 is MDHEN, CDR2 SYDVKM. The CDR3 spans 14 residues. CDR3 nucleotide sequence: TGTGCCAGCAGTTTCTACAACAGGGGGAATGAGCAGTTCTTC. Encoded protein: CASSFYNRGNEQFF. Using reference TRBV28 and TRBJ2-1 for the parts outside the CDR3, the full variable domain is DVKVTQSSRYLVKRTGEKVFLECVQDMDHENMFWYRQDPGLGLRLIYFSYDVKMKEKGDIPEGYSVSREKKERFSLILESASTNQTSMYLCASSFYNRGNEQFFGPGTRLTVL.

The CDR3 is CAWSLGGGLRTEAFF. The CDR3 DNA is TGTGCCTGGAGTCTAGGCGGGGGTTTACGAACTGAAGCTTTCTTT. The V call is TRBV30, the J call TRBJ1-1; TRBD1 is a possible D gene (5 bases). From germline, CDR1 is GTSNPN and CDR2 SVGIG (reference sequence). The V gene lost 2 bases and the J gene lost 5 bases, with 18 bases spanning the gap. The CDR3 runs 15 residues.

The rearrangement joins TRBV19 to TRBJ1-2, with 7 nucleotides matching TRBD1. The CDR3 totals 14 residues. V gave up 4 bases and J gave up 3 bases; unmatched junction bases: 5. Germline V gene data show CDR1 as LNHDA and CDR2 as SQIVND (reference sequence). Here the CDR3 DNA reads TGTGCCAGTAGTAGCATCGACAGGGACTATGGCTACACCTTC. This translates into CASSSIDRDYGYTF.

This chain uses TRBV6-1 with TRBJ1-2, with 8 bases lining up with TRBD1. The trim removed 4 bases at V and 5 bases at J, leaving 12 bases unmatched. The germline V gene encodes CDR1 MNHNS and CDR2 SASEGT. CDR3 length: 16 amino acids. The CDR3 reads CASSAMTGVGPYGYTF. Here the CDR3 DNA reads TGTGCCAGCAGTGCGATGACAGGGGTCGGGCCTTATGGCTACACCTTC.